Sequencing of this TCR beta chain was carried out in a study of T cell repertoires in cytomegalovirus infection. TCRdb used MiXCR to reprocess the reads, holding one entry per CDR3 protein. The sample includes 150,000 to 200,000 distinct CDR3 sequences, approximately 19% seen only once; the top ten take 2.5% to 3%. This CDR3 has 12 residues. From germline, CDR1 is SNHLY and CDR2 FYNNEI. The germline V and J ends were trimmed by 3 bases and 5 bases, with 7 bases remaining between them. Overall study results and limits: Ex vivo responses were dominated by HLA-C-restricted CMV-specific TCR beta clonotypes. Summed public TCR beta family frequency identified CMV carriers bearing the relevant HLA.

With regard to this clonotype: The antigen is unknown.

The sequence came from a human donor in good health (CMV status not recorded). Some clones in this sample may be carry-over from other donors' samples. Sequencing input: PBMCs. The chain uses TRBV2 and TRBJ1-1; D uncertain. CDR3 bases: TGTGCCAGCAGTGAGGTCCCGACTGAAGCTTTCTTT. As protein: CASSEVPTEAFF. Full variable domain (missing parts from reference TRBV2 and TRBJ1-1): EPEVTQTPSHQVTQMGQEVILRCVPISNHLYFYWYRQILGQKVEFLVSFYNNEISEKSEIFDDQFSVERPDGSNFTLKIRSTKLEDSAMYFCASSEVPTEAFFGQGTRLTVV.